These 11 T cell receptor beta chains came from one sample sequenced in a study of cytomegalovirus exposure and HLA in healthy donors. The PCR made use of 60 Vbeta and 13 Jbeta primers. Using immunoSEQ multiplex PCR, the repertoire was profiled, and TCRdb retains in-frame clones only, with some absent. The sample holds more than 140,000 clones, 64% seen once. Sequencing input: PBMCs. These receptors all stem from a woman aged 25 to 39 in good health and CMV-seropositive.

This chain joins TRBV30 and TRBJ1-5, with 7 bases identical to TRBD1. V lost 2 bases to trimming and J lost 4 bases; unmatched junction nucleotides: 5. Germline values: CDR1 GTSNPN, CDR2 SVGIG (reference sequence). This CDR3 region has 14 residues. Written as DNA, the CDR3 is TGTGCCTGGAGTTCCGGGACAGATAATCAGCCCCAGCATTTT. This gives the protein CAWSSGTDNQPQHF.

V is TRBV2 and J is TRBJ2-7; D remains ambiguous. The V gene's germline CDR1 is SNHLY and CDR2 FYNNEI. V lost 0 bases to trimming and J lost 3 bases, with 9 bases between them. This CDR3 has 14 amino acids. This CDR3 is CASSEALRGYEQYF. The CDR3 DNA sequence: TGTGCCAGCAGTGAAGCGCTTCGCGGCTACGAGCAGTACTTC.

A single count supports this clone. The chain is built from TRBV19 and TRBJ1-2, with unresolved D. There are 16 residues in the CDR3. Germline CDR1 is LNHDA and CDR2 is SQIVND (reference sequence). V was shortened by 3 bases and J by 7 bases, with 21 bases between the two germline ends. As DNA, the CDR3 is TGTGCCAGTAGTATTGGATCTCGGGGTCTCGGGTTTGGCTACACCTTC. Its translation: CASSIGSRGLGFGYTF.

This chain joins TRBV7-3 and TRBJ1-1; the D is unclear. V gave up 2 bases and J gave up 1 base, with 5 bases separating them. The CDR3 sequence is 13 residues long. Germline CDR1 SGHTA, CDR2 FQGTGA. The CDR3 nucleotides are TGTGCCAGCAGCTTATCACAGAACACTGAAGCTTTCTTT. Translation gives CASSLSQNTEAFF.

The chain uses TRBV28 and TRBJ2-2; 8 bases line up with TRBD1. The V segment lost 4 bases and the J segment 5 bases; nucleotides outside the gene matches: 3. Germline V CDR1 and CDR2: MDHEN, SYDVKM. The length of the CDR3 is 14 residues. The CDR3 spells CASSSTGETGELFF. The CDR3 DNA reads TGTGCCAGCAGTTCGACAGGGGAGACCGGGGAGCTGTTTTTT.

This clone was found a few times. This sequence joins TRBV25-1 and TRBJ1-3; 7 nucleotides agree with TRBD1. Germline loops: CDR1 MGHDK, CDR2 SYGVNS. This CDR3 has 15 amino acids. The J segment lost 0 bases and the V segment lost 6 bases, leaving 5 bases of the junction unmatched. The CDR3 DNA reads TGTGCCAGCAGCAGGGACAGCTTCTCTGGAAACACCATATATTTT. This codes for CASSRDSFSGNTIYF.

The CDR3 region has the DNA TGTGCCAGTAGCCCGGACTACCAAGAGACCCAGTACTTC. Protein sequence: CASSPDYQETQYF. The genes are TRBV19 and TRBJ2-5, with D maybe TRBD2 (5 bases). Trimming stripped 6 bases from V and 0 bases from J, with 8 bases between. The germline V gene has CDR1 LNHDA and CDR2 SQIVND (reference sequence). The CDR3 runs 13 residues. The whole variable domain, filled in from reference TRBV19 and TRBJ2-5, reads DGGITQSPKYLFRKEGQNVTLSCEQNLNHDAMYWYRQDPGQGLRLIYYSQIVNDFQKGDIAEGYSVSREKKESFPLTVTSAQKNPTAFYLCASSPDYQETQYFGPGTRLLVL.

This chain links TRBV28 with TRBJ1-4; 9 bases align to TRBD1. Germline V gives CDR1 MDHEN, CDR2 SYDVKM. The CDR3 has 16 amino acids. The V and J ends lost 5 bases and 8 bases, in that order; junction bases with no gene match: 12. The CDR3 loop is CASSRPGQGKREKLFF. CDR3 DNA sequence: TGTGCCAGCAGTCGCCCGGGACAGGGTAAAAGAGAAAAACTGTTTTTT.

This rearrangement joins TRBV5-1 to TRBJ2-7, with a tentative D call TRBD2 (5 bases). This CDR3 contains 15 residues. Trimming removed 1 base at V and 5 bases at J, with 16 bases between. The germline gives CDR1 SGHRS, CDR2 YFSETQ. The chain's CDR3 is CASSLSGISSNEQYF. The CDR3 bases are TGCGCCAGCAGCTTGAGCGGTATCAGTTCGAACGAGCAGTACTTC.

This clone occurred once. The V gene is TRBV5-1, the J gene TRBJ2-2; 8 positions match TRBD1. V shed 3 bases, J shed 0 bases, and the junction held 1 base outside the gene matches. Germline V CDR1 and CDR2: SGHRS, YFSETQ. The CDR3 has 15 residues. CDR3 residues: CASSSGGSNTGELFF. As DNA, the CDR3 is TGCGCCAGCAGCTCAGGGGGCTCGAACACCGGGGAGCTGTTTTTT.

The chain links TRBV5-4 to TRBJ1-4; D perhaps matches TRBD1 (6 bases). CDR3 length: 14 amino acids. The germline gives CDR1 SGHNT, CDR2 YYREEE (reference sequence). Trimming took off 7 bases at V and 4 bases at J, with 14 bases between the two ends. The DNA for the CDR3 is TGTGCCAGCGGCCTACAGGGAGATAATGAAAAACTGTTTTTT. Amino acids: CASGLQGDNEKLFF.